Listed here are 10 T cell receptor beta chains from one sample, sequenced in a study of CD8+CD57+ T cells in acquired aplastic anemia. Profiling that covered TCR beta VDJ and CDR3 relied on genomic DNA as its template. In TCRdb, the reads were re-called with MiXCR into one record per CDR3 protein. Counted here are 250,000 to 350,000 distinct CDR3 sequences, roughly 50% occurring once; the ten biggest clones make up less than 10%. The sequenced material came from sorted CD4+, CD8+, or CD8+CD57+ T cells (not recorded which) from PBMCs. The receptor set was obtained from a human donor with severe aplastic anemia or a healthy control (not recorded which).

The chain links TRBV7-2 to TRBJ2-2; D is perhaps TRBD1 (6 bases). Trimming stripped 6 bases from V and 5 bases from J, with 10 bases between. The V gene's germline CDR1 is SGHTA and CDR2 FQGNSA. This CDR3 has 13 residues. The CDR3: CASRGAETGELFF. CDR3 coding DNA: TGTGCCAGCAGGGGGGCGGAGACCGGGGAGCTGTTTTTT.

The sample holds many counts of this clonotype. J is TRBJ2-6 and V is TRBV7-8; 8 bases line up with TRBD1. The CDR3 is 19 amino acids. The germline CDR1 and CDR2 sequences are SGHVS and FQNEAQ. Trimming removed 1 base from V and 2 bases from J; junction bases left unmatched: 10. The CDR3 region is CASSLVGTGWIAGANVLTF. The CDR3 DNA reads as TGTGCCAGCAGCTTAGTAGGGACAGGCTGGATTGCTGGGGCCAACGTCCTGACTTTC.

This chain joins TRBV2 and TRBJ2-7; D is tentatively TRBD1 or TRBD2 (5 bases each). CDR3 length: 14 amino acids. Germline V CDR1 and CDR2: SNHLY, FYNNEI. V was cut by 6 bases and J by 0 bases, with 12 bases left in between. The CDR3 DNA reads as TGTGCCAGCAGGGGACCAGCGCACTCCTACGAGCAGTACTTC. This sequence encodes CASRGPAHSYEQYF.

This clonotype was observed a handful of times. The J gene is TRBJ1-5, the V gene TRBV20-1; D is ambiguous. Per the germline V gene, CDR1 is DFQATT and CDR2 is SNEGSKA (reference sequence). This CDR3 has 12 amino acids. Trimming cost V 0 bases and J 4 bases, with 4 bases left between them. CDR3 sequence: CSARDRNQPQHF. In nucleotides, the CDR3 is TGCAGTGCTAGAGACAGAAATCAGCCCCAGCATTTT.

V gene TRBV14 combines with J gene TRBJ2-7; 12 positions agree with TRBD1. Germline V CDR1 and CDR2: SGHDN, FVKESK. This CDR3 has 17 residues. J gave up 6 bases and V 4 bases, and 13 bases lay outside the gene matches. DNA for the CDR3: TGTGCCAGCAGCCCGACGGGACAGGGGGCGTTAGGGGTCGAGCAGTACTTC. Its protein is CASSPTGQGALGVEQYF.

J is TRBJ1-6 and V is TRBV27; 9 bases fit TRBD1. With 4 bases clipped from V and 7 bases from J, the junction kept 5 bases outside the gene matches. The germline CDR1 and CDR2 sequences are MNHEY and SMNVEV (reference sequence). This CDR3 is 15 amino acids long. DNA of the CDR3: TGTGCCAGCAGTTCCGGGACAGGGTGGAATTCACCCCTCCACTTT. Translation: CASSSGTGWNSPLHF.

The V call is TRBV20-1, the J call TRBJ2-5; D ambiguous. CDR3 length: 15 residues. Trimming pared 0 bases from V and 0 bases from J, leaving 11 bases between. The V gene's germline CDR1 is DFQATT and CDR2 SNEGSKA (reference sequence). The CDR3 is CSARDLSAYQETQYF. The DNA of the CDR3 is TGCAGTGCTAGAGATCTGTCGGCGTACCAAGAGACCCAGTACTTC.

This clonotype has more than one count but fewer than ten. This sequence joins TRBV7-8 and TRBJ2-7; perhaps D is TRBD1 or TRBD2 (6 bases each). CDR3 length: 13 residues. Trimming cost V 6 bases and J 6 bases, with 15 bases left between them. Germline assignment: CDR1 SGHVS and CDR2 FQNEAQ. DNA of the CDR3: TGTGCCAGCAGTGTTGATGGGGGGCGCGAGCAGTACTTC. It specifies CASSVDGGREQYF.

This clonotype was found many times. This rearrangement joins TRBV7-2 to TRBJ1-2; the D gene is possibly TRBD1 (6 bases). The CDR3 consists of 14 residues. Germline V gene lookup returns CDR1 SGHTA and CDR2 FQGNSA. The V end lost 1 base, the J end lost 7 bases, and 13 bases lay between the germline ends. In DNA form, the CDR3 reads TGTGCCAGCAGCTTAGGACGGGGGGCCGGTGGCTACACCTTC. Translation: CASSLGRGAGGYTF.

The CDR3 loop is CSASTGGNSYEQYF. The CDR3 region has the DNA TGCAGCGCTTCTACAGGGGGCAACTCCTACGAGCAGTACTTC. V gene TRBV29-1 combines with J gene TRBJ2-7, with 9 positions matching TRBD1. V gave up 7 bases and J gave up 0 bases; unmatched junction bases: 7. Germline-derived CDR1 and CDR2 are SQVTM and ANQGSEA. The CDR3 loop spans 14 amino acids.